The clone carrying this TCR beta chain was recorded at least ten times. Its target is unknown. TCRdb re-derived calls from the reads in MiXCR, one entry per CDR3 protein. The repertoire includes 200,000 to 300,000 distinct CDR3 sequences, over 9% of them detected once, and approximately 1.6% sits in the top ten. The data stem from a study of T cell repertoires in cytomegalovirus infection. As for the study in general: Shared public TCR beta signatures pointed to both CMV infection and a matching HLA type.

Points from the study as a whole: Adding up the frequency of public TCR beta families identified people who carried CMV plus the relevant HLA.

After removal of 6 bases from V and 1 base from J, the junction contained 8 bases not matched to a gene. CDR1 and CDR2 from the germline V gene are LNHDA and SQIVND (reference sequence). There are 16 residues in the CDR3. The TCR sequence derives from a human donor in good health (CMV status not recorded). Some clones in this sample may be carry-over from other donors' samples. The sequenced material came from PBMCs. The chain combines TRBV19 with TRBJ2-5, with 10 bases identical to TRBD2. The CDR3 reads CASSRYASGGQETQYF. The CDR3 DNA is TGTGCCAGTAGCCGCTATGCTAGCGGGGGCCAAGAGACCCAGTACTTC.